This T cell receptor (beta chain) derives from a study of human T cells and chemical hapten exposure. As for the study in general: Sensitizing treatment utilized 2% DPC over a roughly 2 cm by roughly 2 cm portion of upper inner arm skin. Study-wide points: Healthy people's immune response may differ from that of the donors, who had alopecia. Relative to controls, expanded TCRs formed significantly more large CDR3 similarity clusters. Among TCRs, those above 1 in 1000 frequency were unaffected by DPC sensitization.

The V and J ends lost 4 bases and 5 bases, in that order; junction bases with no gene match: 6. The germline V gene encodes CDR1 SGHAT and CDR2 FQDESV (reference sequence). The length of the CDR3 is 14 residues. TCRdb reprocessed the RACE reads via MiXCR and lists one record per CDR3 protein. The repertoire holds 340,000 or so distinct CDR3 sequences, with under 8% as singletons. Documented time point: patch test 1, 2 weeks after DPC sensitization. Treatment meaning: therapeutic diphenylcyclopropenone sensitization with weekly scalp DPC. This clonotype was detected a few times. Its specificity is not known.

Specimen: whole blood, collected in connection with sensitization to the hapten diphenylcyclopropenone (DPC). This chain connects TRBV11-1 to TRBJ1-1; 8 bases map to TRBD1. The TCR was taken from a woman younger than 35 with alopecia areata. Some clones in this sample may be carry-over from other donors' samples. Here the CDR3 DNA reads TGTGCCAGCAGCTCCAGGGGGCTTATGACTGAAGCTTTCTTT. It is translated as CASSSRGLMTEAFF.